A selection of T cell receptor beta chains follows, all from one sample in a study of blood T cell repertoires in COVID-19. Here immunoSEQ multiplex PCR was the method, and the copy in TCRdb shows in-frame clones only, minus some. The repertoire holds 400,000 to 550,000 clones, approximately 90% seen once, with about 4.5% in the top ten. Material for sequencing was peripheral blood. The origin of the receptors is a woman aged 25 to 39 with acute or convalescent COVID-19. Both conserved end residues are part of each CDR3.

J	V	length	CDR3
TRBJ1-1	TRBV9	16	CASTPRAGDWGTEAFF
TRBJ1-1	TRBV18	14	CASSETGGRTEAFF
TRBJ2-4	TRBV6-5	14	CASTTPHEGDIQYF
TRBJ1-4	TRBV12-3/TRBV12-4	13	CASSPPGSEKLFF
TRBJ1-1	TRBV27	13	CASSVGGPTEAFF
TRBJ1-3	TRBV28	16	CASRPTGASSGNTIYF
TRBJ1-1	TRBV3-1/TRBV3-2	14	CASSLRDRSTEAFF
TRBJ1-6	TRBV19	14	CASKTGTENSPLHF
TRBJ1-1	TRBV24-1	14	CATSGNREGTEAFF
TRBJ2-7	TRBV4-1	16	CASSQVPGTSVYEQYF
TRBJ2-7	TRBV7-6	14	CASSTMSGSYEQYF
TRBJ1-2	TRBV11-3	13	CASRAQAARGYTF
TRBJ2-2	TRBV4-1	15	CASSPGPSAPGELFF
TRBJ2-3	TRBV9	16	CASSAGRRGGTDTQYF
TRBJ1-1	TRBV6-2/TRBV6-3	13	CASSYSKNTEAFF
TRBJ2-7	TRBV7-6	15	CASSLLSGNAYEQYF
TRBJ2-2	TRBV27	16	CASSFLGGLNTGELFF
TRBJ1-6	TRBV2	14	CASRSQGAVSPLHF
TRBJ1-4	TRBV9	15	CASSVAGLPSEKLFF
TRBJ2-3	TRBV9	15	CASSVTNRDTDTQYF
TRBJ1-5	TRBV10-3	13	CAISGEGAQPQHF
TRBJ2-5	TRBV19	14	CASSGLAGGGTQYF
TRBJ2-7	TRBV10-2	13	CATGTNQIYEQYF
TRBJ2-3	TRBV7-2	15	CASSIATGRTDTQYF
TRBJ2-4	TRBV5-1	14	CASSLGGDREDQYF
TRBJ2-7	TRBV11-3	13	CASSLSPLYEQYF
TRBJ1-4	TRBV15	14	CATSTTARNEKLFF
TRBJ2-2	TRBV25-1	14	CASSEWGDGGELFF
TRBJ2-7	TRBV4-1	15	CASSQGTGSEYEQYF
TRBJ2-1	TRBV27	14	CASQGTISRNEQFF
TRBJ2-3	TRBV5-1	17	CASSPALAGASTDTQYF
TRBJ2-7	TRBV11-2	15	CASSSFGAAAYEQYF
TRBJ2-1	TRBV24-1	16	CATSEPGTGSKVEQFF
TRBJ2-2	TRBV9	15	CASSGNGTSHGELFF
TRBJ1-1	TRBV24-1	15	CATSDLTGVDTEAFF
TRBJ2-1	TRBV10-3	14	CAISPGPNPGLAFF
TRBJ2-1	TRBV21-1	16	CASSKYRQGGYNEQFF
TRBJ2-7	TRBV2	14	CASSYMGGSYEQYF
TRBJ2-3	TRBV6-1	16	CASSAALAGRADTQYF
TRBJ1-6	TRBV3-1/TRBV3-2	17	CASSLGTRSSYNSPLHF
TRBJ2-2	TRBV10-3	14	CAISGDRGLGELFF
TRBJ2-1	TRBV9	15	CASSVSGQGQNEQFF
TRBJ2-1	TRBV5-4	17	CASSSSGLWQRYNEQFF
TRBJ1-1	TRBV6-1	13	CASSDPGYTEAFF
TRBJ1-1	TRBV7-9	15	CASSLAVTGGTEAFF
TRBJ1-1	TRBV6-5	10	CASGTEGNFF
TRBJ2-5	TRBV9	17	CASSVAPSGGSRETQYF